This passage covers 3 T cell receptor beta chains from one sample sequenced in a study of metastatic and nonmetastatic thyroid tumors. TCRdb reprocessed the PCR reads using MiXCR. The table has roughly 24,000 clones, roughly 18% seen once. Not a single patient had been given any form of treatment at any point before undergoing thyroid surgery. Sequencing was performed on adjacent normal tissue. These receptors originate from a male donor with papillary thyroid cancer or a benign thyroid nodule (not recorded which). Some clones in this sample may be carry-over from other donors' samples.

This clone was seen more than once but under ten times. The J gene is TRBJ1-4, the V gene TRBV25-1; 11 bases are a match to TRBD1. Trimming at V came to 3 bases and at J to 4 bases, leaving 10 bases not matched to a gene. This CDR3 region has 18 residues. Germline V lookup: CDR1 MGHDK, CDR2 SYGVNS. The CDR3 region has the DNA TGTGCCAGCAGTGACGGGACAGGGGGTCTTGAAATTAATGAAAAACTGTTTTTT. Amino acids: CASSDGTGGLEINEKLFF.

This clone was counted at least ten times. The rearrangement uses TRBV19 and TRBJ1-1; D is undetermined. The CDR3 extends over 13 amino acids. V lost 5 bases, J lost 1 base, and 8 bases lay in between. Germline V gene data show CDR1 as LNHDA and CDR2 as SQIVND (reference sequence). CDR3 sequence: CASSSPGNTEAFF. The CDR3 nucleotides read TGTGCCAGTAGTTCCCCGGGGAACACTGAAGCTTTCTTT.

This clone showed up just a few times. The rearrangement uses TRBV6-1 and TRBJ2-3; 8 bases line up with TRBD2. Losses at the gene ends were 6 bases for V and 2 bases for J; bases not matched to a gene: 4. The germline CDR1 and CDR2 sequences are MNHNS and SASEGT. This CDR3 contains 14 residues. The CDR3 DNA is TGTGCCAGCAGCTGGACTAGCCCCACAGATACGCAGTATTTT. Translation: CASSWTSPTDTQYF.